This T cell receptor (beta chain) was found in a study of PD-1 blockade in classical Hodgkin lymphoma. Documented time point: cycle 4 day 1 (C4D1), after five to seven weeks of nivolumab. Every patient had relapsed following autologous stem cell transplantation, and cohorts differed in brentuximab vedotin exposure. Complete response, partial response or progressive disease was recorded as best response. Whole-study results and caveats: Newly diagnosed patients reportedly trailed healthy donors in baseline TCR diversity. Complete responders showed a baseline diversity that resembled the diversity of newly diagnosed patients. By C4D1, CD4+ diversity increased significantly, especially in complete responders.

Looked up from germline, CDR1 is LGHNA and CDR2 is YNFKEQ. There are 13 residues in the CDR3. The V gene lost 0 bases and the J gene lost 4 bases, with 6 bases spanning the gap. For this clone: Its antigen is not known.

Some clones are missing from TCRdb's copy, which holds only in-frame ones; the method was immunoSEQ multiplex PCR. The profile shows over 85,000 clones, approximately 90% of them singletons. This receptor was identified in a human donor with classical Hodgkin lymphoma. The chain joins TRBV4-2 to TRBJ1-1; no definite D call. Specimen: peripheral blood mononuclear cells (PBMCs), collected before the fourth cycle of nivolumab. This CDR3 is CASSQDSGTEAFF. The CDR3, as DNA: TGTGCCAGCAGCCAAGATAGCGGCACTGAAGCTTTCTTT.